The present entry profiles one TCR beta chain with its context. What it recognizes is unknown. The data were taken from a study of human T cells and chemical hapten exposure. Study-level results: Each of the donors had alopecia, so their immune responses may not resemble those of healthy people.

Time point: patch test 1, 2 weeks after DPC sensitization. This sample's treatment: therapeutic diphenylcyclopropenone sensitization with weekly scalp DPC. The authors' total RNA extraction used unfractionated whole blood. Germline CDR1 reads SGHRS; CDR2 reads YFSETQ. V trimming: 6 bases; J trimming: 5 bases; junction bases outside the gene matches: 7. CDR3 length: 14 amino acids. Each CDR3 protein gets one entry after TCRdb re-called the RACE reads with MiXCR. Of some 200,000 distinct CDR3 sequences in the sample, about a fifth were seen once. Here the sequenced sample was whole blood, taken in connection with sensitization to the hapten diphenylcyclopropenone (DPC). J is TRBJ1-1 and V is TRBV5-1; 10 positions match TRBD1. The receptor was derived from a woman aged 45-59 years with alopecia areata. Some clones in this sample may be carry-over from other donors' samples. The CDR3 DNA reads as TGCGCCAGCATGGAGACAGGGGGCTTAACTGAAGCTTTCTTT. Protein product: CASMETGGLTEAFF.